This T cell receptor (beta chain) was profiled in a study of CD8 T cells in Susac syndrome (dated by TCRdb to about 2019). Regarding the research as a whole: Among the sequenced Susac syndrome patients, over five had clinically active disease and under ten were in clinical remission. Whether CD8+ T cell activation and differentiation in Susac syndrome was antigen driven was tested using repertoire sequencing. Susac syndrome patients were therapy-naive, on corticosteroids (some also receiving IVIg), or on IVIg alone at blood withdrawal.

The germline V gene (reference sequence) yields DFQATT for CDR1 and SNEGSKA for CDR2. The CDR3 has 15 amino acids, counting the end cysteine and phenylalanine. Solely the CDR3 DNA is kept, with 45 bases framed from the first base. Germline trimming amounts to 0 bases on V and 4 bases on J, with 1 as the count of junction bases outside the gene matches. High-throughput TCR beta sequencing profiled peripheral blood CD8+ and CD4+ T cells from healthy donors, Susac syndrome patients and multiple sclerosis patients. Recently defined diagnostic criteria for definite or probable disease were met by the Susac syndrome patients. Bulk CD8+ and CD4+ T cells were purified by magnetic negative isolation, whereas CD8+ TEMRA cells were enriched by FACS. Blood was collected in EDTA tubes and processed within 24 hours, with PBMCs isolated through density gradient centrifugation. PBMCs destined for TCR sequencing were cryopreserved in liquid nitrogen and later thawed in a 37 °C water bath. The sorted or isolated CD4+, CD8+ and CD8+ TEMRA cells had a purity of 90% or higher.

RNA was extracted using the RNeasy kit, and roughly 0.5 to 1 microgram was reverse transcribed with random hexamers. The immunoSEQ multiplex PCR assay, covering 54 Vbeta and 13 Jbeta segments, was used to amplify TCR beta CDR3 regions. PCR amplification bias was corrected using a synthetic template baseline for primer optimization and computational correction. Per the source publication's procedure: Reads were assigned to V, D and J genes according to IMGT and analyzed in immunoSEQ Analyzer, with only productive sequences retained. Clonality was calculated as one minus the Shannon entropy normalized by log2 of the number of productive unique sequences. Public and private clones were assessed among the 100 most prevalent clones of each patient and control. Susac-specific clones were defined as absent from healthy and MS cohorts, about 1,100 published viral clones and other ImmuneACCESS disease sequences. Through fastp at Q25 and MiXCR, TCRdb rebuilt clones from the public reads, retaining in-frame beta chains. Rows with one shared CDR3 protein collapse into an entry with the most common genes and DNA. TCRdb, not the authors, supplied the V and J calls. The sample table lists roughly 200,000 distinct CDR3 sequences, 85% to 95% of them with a count of one. 0.085% to 0.1% of the sample is taken by the ten largest.

In the case of this clonotype: The specificity of this receptor is unknown. No much larger clone exists at a distance of one base, and base qualities are not known.

What the study reported, not specific to this receptor: The number of individuals in the TCR sequencing and HLA analysis was recognized as being relatively small. In patients with Susac syndrome, the CD4+ T cell repertoire showed no detectable clonal expansion.

Here the chain combines TRBV20-1 and TRBJ2-1, and TRBD2 matches 12 of the central bases. The sequence was obtained from a human donor with Susac syndrome. Sequencing was performed on CD4+ T cells from PBMCs. For the CDR3, the sequence is CSARETSGRYNEQFF. Here is the DNA: TGCAGTGCTAGAGAGACTAGCGGGAGATACAATGAGCAGTTCTTC.